This is a list of T cell receptor beta chains from one sample in a study of T cells after yellow fever vaccination. TCRdb re-derived calls from the 5' RACE reads in MiXCR, one entry per CDR3 protein. The data show over 300,000 distinct CDR3 sequences, approximately 4% seen once. Sequences were derived from PBMCs, sampled 5 days after the yellow fever booster vaccination. The origin of the receptors is a man aged 18-30 years who received the YFV17D yellow fever vaccine. CDR3s include the opening cysteine and the closing phenylalanine or tryptophan. The D gene is left open where the match is weak. Clone size is shown for a subset of rows, as once, few, many or a class of expanded clone.

clone_size	v_call	d_call	j_call	cdr3_aa	cdr3_nt
many	TRBV20-1	.	TRBJ1-1	CSARDPEAFF	TGCAGTGCAAGGGATCCCGAAGCTTTCTTT
.	TRBV4-1	.	TRBJ1-1	CASSQARLEQTEAFF	TGCGCCAGCAGCCAAGCACGATTGGAGCAGACTGAAGCTTTCTTT
few	TRBV18	.	TRBJ1-1	CASSPTGFMNTEAFF	TGTGCCAGCTCCCCGACAGGATTCATGAACACTGAAGCTTTCTTT
many	TRBV6-6	.	TRBJ2-2	CASRTARTAATGELFF	TGTGCCAGCAGGACCGCCCGGACAGCCGCCACCGGGGAGCTGTTTTTT
.	TRBV29-1	TRBD2	TRBJ2-3	CSGLAGGTDTQYF	TGCAGCGGGTTGGCGGGGGGCACAGATACGCAGTATTTT
.	TRBV28	.	TRBJ2-3	CASSFRDTDTQNF	TGTGCCAGCAGTTTCAGAGACACAGATACGCAGAATTTT
.	TRBV7-2	.	TRBJ2-3	CASSLAGVDTQYF	TGTGCCAGCAGCTTAGCAGGGGTCGATACGCAGTATTTT
few	TRBV30	.	TRBJ2-4	CAWSPAKNIQYF	TGTGCCTGGAGTCCAGCCAAAAACATTCAGTACTTC
few	TRBV5-6	.	TRBJ1-1	CASSAPRGGRNTEAFF	TGTGCCAGCAGCGCTCCTAGGGGGGGACGGAACACTGAAGCTTTCTTT
.	TRBV6-2/TRBV6-3	.	TRBJ2-1	CASSYRGGGREYEQFF	TGTGCCAGCAGTTACCGAGGGGGAGGTAGGGAATATGAGCAGTTCTTC
many	TRBV5-1	TRBD1	TRBJ1-3	CASSLEGGEDTIYF	TGCGCCAGCAGCTTGGAAGGGGGCGAGGACACCATATATTTT
few	TRBV11-1	.	TRBJ2-2	CASSSPRSNGELFF	TGTGCCAGCAGCTCCCCTAGATCTAACGGGGAGCTGTTTTTT